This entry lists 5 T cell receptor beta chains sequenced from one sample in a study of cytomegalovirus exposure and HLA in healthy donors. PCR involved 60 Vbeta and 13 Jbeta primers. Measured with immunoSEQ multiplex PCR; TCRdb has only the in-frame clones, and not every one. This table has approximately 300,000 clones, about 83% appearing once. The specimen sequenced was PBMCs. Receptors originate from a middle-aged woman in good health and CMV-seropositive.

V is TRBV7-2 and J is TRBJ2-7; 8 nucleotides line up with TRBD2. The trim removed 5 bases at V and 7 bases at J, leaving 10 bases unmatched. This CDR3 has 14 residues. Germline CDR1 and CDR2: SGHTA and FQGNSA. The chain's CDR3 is CASSQRGVAGEQYF. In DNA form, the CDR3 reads TGTGCCAGCAGCCAACGAGGGGTAGCGGGGGAGCAGTACTTC.

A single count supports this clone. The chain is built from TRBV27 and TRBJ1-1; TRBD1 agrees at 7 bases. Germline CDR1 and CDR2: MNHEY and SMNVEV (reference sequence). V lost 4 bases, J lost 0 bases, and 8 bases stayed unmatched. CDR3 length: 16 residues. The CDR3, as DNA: TGTGCCAGCAGTTCAGCGCTAGGGGGCATGAACACTGAAGCTTTCTTT. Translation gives CASSSALGGMNTEAFF.

This CDR3 reads CALRDSRDTQYF. DNA of the CDR3: TGTGCCCTCCGGGACTCCCGGGATACGCAGTATTTT. This chain links TRBV2 with TRBJ2-3; perhaps TRBD2 as D (6 bases). V shed 11 bases and J shed 6 bases, with 15 bases lying between them. CDR3 size: 12 residues. Germline V gene lookup returns CDR1 SNHLY and CDR2 FYNNEI.

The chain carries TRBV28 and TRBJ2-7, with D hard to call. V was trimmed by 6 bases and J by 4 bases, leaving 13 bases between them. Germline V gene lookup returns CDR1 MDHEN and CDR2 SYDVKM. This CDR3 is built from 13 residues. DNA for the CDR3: TGTGCCAGCAGCCAGCACGGGTCTTACGAGCAGTACTTC. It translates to CASSQHGSYEQYF.

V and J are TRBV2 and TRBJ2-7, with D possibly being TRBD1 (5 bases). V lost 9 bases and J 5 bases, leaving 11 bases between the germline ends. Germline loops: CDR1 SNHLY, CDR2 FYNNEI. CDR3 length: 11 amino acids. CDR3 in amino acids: CARGAGHEQYF. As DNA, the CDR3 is TGTGCCAGAGGGGCAGGGCACGAGCAGTACTTC.